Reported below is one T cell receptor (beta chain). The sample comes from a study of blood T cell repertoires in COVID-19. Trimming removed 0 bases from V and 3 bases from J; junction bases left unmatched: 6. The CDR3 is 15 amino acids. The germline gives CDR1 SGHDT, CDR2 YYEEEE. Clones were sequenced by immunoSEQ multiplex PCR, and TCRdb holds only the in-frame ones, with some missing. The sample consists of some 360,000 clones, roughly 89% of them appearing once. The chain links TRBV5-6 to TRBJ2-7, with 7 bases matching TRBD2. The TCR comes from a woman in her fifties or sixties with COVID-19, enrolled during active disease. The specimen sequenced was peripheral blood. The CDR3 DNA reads TGTGCCAGCAGCTTGGGGGAGGGATTCCTCTACGAGCAGTACTTC. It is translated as CASSLGEGFLYEQYF.